The T cell receptor beta chain described here comes from a study of cytomegalovirus exposure and HLA in healthy donors. Trimming removed 4 bases from V and 7 bases from J; junction bases left unmatched: 4. This CDR3 is 13 amino acids long. Germline values: CDR1 GTSNPN, CDR2 SVGIG (reference sequence). Regarding the study as a whole: A later analysis found most CMV-associated TCR beta chains apparently HLA-restricted. In an earlier analysis, most TCR beta V segments were productive about 87% or about 30% of the time.

Concerning this clone: The antigen remains unidentified.

The primer mix had 60 Vbeta and 13 Jbeta primers. TCRdb keeps only in-frame clones here, not all; method: immunoSEQ multiplex PCR. The data show 100,000 to 150,000 clones, with around 80% seen just once and approximately 1.2% held by the top ten. This TCR came from a female donor in good health and CMV-seronegative. Material for sequencing was PBMCs. This sequence joins TRBV30 and TRBJ1-6; 7 bases are a match to TRBD1. For the CDR3, the DNA is TGTGCCTGGACAGGGACAGCCAATTCACCCCTCCACTTT. Its protein product is CAWTGTANSPLHF.